The 30 T cell receptor beta chains listed next were all sequenced from one sample in a study of T cell responses to AZD1222 COVID-19 vaccine. Sequencing used immunoSEQ multiplex PCR; TCRdb keeps in-frame clones, though not all of them. The sample records around 130,000 clones, 85% to 95% being singletons. This material consisted of peripheral blood, taken on day 0 of AZD1222 vaccination. The receptors stem from an adult in good health.

This clone has more than one count but fewer than ten. The chain carries TRBV27 and TRBJ1-5; D unclear. Germline lookup yields CDR1 MNHEY and CDR2 SMNVEV (reference sequence). Trimming cost V 4 bases and J 1 base, with 11 bases left between them. The CDR3 consists of 15 residues. CDR3 loop: CASSWSFPSNQPQHF. The CDR3 DNA reads TGTGCCAGCAGTTGGAGCTTCCCCAGCAATCAGCCCCAGCATTTT.

CDR3 sequence reads: CASSGRTGGPEKLFF. CDR3 sequence (DNA): TGTGCCAGCAGTGGGCGGACAGGGGGCCCTGAAAAACTGTTTTTT. The V call is TRBV2, the J call TRBJ1-4; TRBD1 matches at 11 bases. The germline gives CDR1 SNHLY, CDR2 FYNNEI. CDR3 length: 15 amino acids. V lost 4 bases and J lost 7; bases outside the gene matches: 5. The whole variable domain, filled in from reference TRBV2 and TRBJ1-4, reads EPEVTQTPSHQVTQMGQEVILRCVPISNHLYFYWYRQILGQKVEFLVSFYNNEISEKSEIFDDQFSVERPDGSNFTLKIRSTKLEDSAMYFCASSGRTGGPEKLFFGSGTQLSVL.

The V and J genes are TRBV19 and TRBJ2-1; D ambiguous. Germline V gives CDR1 LNHDA, CDR2 SQIVND (reference sequence). Trimming took 8 bases from V and 8 from J, leaving 4 bases between them. The CDR3 totals 9 residues. CDR3 nucleotides: TGTGCCAGTGGGGATGAGCAGTTCTTC. Translating it yields CASGDEQFF.

The CDR3 sequence is CASSYSWGEGVGAFF. The CDR3 DNA follows: TGTGCCAGCAGTTACTCTTGGGGCGAGGGTGTAGGAGCTTTCTTT. This chain joins TRBV6-2 or TRBV6-3 and TRBJ1-1, with D tentatively TRBD1 (5 bases). Germline V CDR1 and CDR2: MNHEY, SVGEGT. This CDR3 region has 15 residues. Trimming stripped 0 bases from V and 10 bases from J, with 18 bases between.

This clone was picked up one time. The CDR3 loop reads CASTPTSGSKDEQFF. The DNA for the CDR3 is TGTGCCAGCACCCCCACTAGCGGGAGTAAAGATGAGCAGTTCTTC. The J gene is TRBJ2-1, the V gene TRBV28; 11 nucleotides match TRBD2. V was pared by 7 bases and J by 8 bases, with 10 bases of the junction left unmatched. CDR3 size: 15 residues. Per germline, CDR1 MDHEN and CDR2 SYDVKM.

The rearrangement links TRBV5-8 to TRBJ2-7; a weak D match, TRBD1 (6 bases). This CDR3 has 14 amino acids. From germline, CDR1 is SGHTS and CDR2 YDEGEE. V shed 4 bases and J shed 1 base, with 12 bases lying between them. The CDR3 here is CASSQGTGSYEQYF. The CDR3 region has the DNA TGTGCCAGCAGCCAGGGGACGGGATCCTACGAGCAGTACTTC.

The chain has TRBV25-1 and TRBJ2-3; unclear D gene. The germline CDR1 and CDR2 sequences are MGHDK and SYGVNS. V was clipped by 4 bases and J by 6 bases, with 17 bases between them. The CDR3 loop spans 15 amino acids. DNA for the CDR3: TGTGCCAGCAGTGCCGCTGATCACCCTGGGGATACGCAGTATTTT. Translated: CASSAADHPGDTQYF.

Comment on this clone: Mismatch with germline at one junction end may stem from a read error. The chain employs TRBV19 and TRBJ1-5, with unresolved D. Germline CDR1 reads LNHDA; CDR2 reads SQIVND (reference sequence). The CDR3 sequence is 13 residues long. CDR3 in DNA: TGTGCCAGTGGTATCGGACCGAATCAGCCCCAGCATTTT. This codes for CASGIGPNQPQHF. Full variable domain (outside the CDR3, taken from reference TRBV19 and TRBJ1-5): DGGITQSPKYLFRKEGQNVTLSCEQNLNHDAMYWYRQDPGQGLRLIYYSQIVNDFQKGDIAEGYSVSREKKESFPLTVTSAQKNPTAFYLCASGIGPNQPQHFGDGTRLSIL.

The CDR3: CASSWAGVGGELFF. In nucleotides, the CDR3 is TGTGCCAGTAGTTGGGCGGGAGTAGGTGGGGAGCTGTTTTTT. The rearrangement links TRBV19 to TRBJ2-2; 7 nucleotides line up with TRBD2. Trimming cost V 5 bases and J 8 bases; bases outside gene matches: 8. This CDR3 contains 14 residues. Looked up from germline, CDR1 is LNHDA and CDR2 is SQIVND (reference sequence).

The CDR3: CASSLFSEQFF. Written as DNA, the CDR3 is TGTGCCAGCAGCTTATTTAGTGAGCAGTTCTTC. V usage is TRBV7-8 and J usage is TRBJ2-1; no definite D call. Trimming left V 2 bases short and J 9 bases short, with 5 bases between. Germline values: CDR1 SGHVS, CDR2 FQNEAQ. The CDR3 sequence is 11 residues long.

The chain employs TRBV28 and TRBJ1-5; TRBD1 is a possible D gene (6 bases). V lost 3 bases and J 1 base, leaving 10 bases between the germline ends. The germline gives CDR1 MDHEN, CDR2 SYDVKM. The length of the CDR3 is 15 residues. The chain's CDR3 is CASSLGARSNQPQHF. CDR3 coding DNA: TGTGCCAGCAGTTTGGGGGCTCGGAGCAATCAGCCCCAGCATTTT.

This chain links TRBV10-2 with TRBJ1-5; TRBD1 agrees at 7 bases. J lost 5 bases, V lost 6 bases, and 4 bases had no gene match. The CDR3 has 13 residues. The germline gives CDR1 WSHSY, CDR2 SAAADI. CDR3 nucleotides: TGCGCCAGCAGAACAGGGGTGGATCAGCCCCAGCATTTT. Its protein is CASRTGVDQPQHF.

CDR3 coding DNA: TGCAGCGTTGAAGATCGACAGGGGAACTATGGCTACACCTTC. The encoded protein is CSVEDRQGNYGYTF. The V and J genes are TRBV29-1 and TRBJ1-2; 8 bases map to TRBD1. Per germline, CDR1 SQVTM and CDR2 ANQGSEA. The CDR3 length is 14 residues. The V gene end was trimmed by 0 bases and the J gene end by 2 bases; junction bases not matched to a gene: 2.

The chain employs TRBV9 and TRBJ2-1; 9 bases line up with TRBD2. This CDR3 has 14 amino acids. The junction had 5 bases not matched to a gene; V was cut back by 3 bases and J by 7 bases. The germline V gene encodes CDR1 SGDLS and CDR2 YYNGEE. DNA of the CDR3: TGTGCCAGCAGCGGACGACTAGCGGCTAATGAGCAGTTCTTC. Translation: CASSGRLAANEQFF.

The chain joins TRBV9 to TRBJ2-1; TRBD2 matches at 7 bases. The V gene end was trimmed by 4 bases and the J gene end by 10 bases; junction bases not matched to a gene: 14. CDR1 and CDR2 from the germline V gene are SGDLS and YYNGEE. The CDR3 runs to 15 residues. The chain's CDR3 is CASSMGGDAREEQFF. The CDR3 DNA is TGTGCCAGCAGCATGGGGGGGGATGCCCGTGAAGAGCAGTTCTTC.

The rearrangement joins TRBV2 to TRBJ2-7, with 9 bases that match TRBD1. V gave up 6 bases and J gave up 7 bases; unmatched junction bases: 16. Germline V CDR1 and CDR2: SNHLY, FYNNEI. This CDR3 is built from 16 residues. The CDR3 loop reads CASSDYRGLQWGEQYF. For the CDR3, the DNA is TGTGCCAGCAGCGATTACAGGGGGCTCCAATGGGGTGAGCAGTACTTC.

The V call is TRBV5-4, the J call TRBJ2-5, with 13 bases that match TRBD2. Germline V CDR1 and CDR2: SGHNT, YYREEE (reference sequence). Unmatched junction bases numbered 4, after V lost 3 bases and J lost 5 bases. The CDR3 has 15 amino acids. The CDR3 spells CASSYGLAGEETQYF. The DNA for the CDR3 is TGTGCCAGCAGCTATGGACTAGCGGGAGAGGAGACCCAGTACTTC.

The chain couples TRBV7-9 to TRBJ2-3; D uncertain. Germline V gene data show CDR1 as SEHNR and CDR2 as FQNEAQ (reference sequence). Trimming left V 5 bases short and J 3 bases short, with 9 bases between. CDR3 length: 13 residues. The CDR3 nucleotides read TGTGCCAGCAGCCCTCGCCTAACAGATACGCAGTATTTT. Translating gives CASSPRLTDTQYF.

The V call is TRBV6-5, the J call TRBJ1-1; D is perhaps TRBD1 (5 bases). Germline values: CDR1 MNHEY, CDR2 SVGAGI. CDR3 length: 15 residues. V was clipped by 1 base and J by 6 bases, with 15 bases between them. The CDR3 sequence is CASSYYAGFGAEAFF. DNA for the CDR3: TGTGCCAGCAGTTACTACGCAGGGTTCGGTGCTGAAGCTTTCTTT.

V is TRBV10-3 and J is TRBJ1-2, with 10 positions matching TRBD1. CDR1 and CDR2 (germline): ENHRY, SYGVKD. V shed 3 bases and J 7 bases; nucleotides not matched to a gene: 5. The CDR3 contains 14 residues. CDR3 region: CAISERDRGSGYTF. CDR3 DNA sequence: TGTGCCATCAGTGAAAGGGACAGGGGCTCTGGCTACACCTTC.

This chain links TRBV7-9 with TRBJ1-5, with D tentatively TRBD1 (5 bases). Germline-derived CDR1 and CDR2 are SEHNR and FQNEAQ (reference sequence). The CDR3 spans 15 residues. V was pared by 3 bases and J by 4 bases, with 13 bases between. The DNA for the CDR3 is TGTGCCAGCAGCTTGGGGGATACCGAAAATCAGCCCCAGCATTTT. This sequence encodes CASSLGDTENQPQHF.

The V and J genes are TRBV9 and TRBJ2-5; TRBD1 agrees at 8 bases. There are 16 residues in the CDR3. The V and J ends lost 3 bases and 5 bases, in that order; junction bases with no gene match: 12. The germline CDR1 and CDR2 sequences are SGDLS and YYNGEE. The CDR3 loop is CASSAYGQGAGETQYF. In DNA, the CDR3 is TGTGCCAGCAGCGCCTACGGGCAGGGGGCTGGGGAGACCCAGTACTTC.

The V and J genes are TRBV7-9 and TRBJ2-2; maybe TRBD1 (6 bases). The germline V gene has CDR1 SEHNR and CDR2 FQNEAQ (reference sequence). CDR3 length: 15 residues. The ends were cut back, 4 bases at V and 7 bases at J, with 16 bases in the middle. The CDR3, as DNA: TGTGCCAGCAGCTCGAGAGTACAGGGCAGCGGGGAGCTGTTTTTT. Translated, it gives CASSSRVQGSGELFF.

The genes are TRBV5-1 and TRBJ2-5; no reliable D call. The CDR3 contains 15 residues. Trimming cost V 4 bases and J 2 bases, with 15 bases left between them. Germline V gene lookup returns CDR1 SGHRS and CDR2 YFSETQ. Written as DNA, the CDR3 is TGCGCCAGCAGCCCGATAGTGGACCGACAAGAGACCCAGTACTTC. Translated: CASSPIVDRQETQYF.

V and J are TRBV5-8 and TRBJ1-1; the D gene is possibly TRBD1 (5 bases). V shed 2 bases and J shed 11 bases, with 10 bases lying between them. The germline V gene encodes CDR1 SGHTS and CDR2 YDEGEE. The CDR3 is made up of 11 amino acids. CDR3 amino acids: CASSFTRGAFF. The CDR3 nucleotides are TGTGCCAGCAGCTTTACCCGGGGGGCTTTCTTT.

CDR3 sequence: CASSLLNSEGNTIYF. The CDR3 nucleotides are TGTGCCAGCAGCTTACTAAACAGCGAAGGAAACACCATATATTTT. This chain connects TRBV5-4 to TRBJ1-3; unclear D gene. CDR1 and CDR2 from the germline V gene are SGHNT and YYREEE (reference sequence). Trimming pared 2 bases from V and 4 bases from J, leaving 13 bases between. This CDR3 spans 15 amino acids.

The chain links TRBV7-9 to TRBJ2-1; possibly TRBD2 for D (6 bases). The CDR3 consists of 13 residues. Germline V CDR1 and CDR2: SEHNR, FQNEAQ (reference sequence). Between the trimmed V and J ends, which lost 7 bases and 8 bases, there was a span of 15 bases. The CDR3: CASIKGGGDEQFF. The CDR3 nucleotides are TGTGCCAGCATCAAGGGAGGCGGCGATGAGCAGTTCTTC.

The chain couples TRBV28 to TRBJ2-5; no firm D call. Trimming stripped 2 bases from V and 0 bases from J, with 7 bases between. The germline gives CDR1 MDHEN, CDR2 SYDVKM. The CDR3 has 14 residues. DNA of the CDR3: TGTGCCAGCAGTTTACCACAGAACCAAGAGACCCAGTACTTC. This gives the protein CASSLPQNQETQYF.

A note on this clone: At one boundary the junction diverges from the germline segment, which might be a read error. The genes are TRBV9 and TRBJ2-1; D not resolved. The CDR3 is 14 residues long. Germline values: CDR1 SGDLS, CDR2 YYNGEE. CDR3 protein: CASSVASIYDEQFF. The DNA for the CDR3 is TGTGCCAGCAGCGTAGCATCCATCTACGATGAGCAGTTCTTC.

The rearrangement links TRBV28 to TRBJ2-7; TRBD1 agrees at 7 bases. Germline V gene sequence: CDR1 MDHEN, CDR2 SYDVKM. The CDR3 loop spans 15 amino acids. The ends lost 7 bases at V and 0 bases at J; junction bases unmatched: 9. The CDR3 sequence is CASTLGDRVSYEQYF. For the CDR3, the DNA is TGTGCCAGCACCCTCGGAGACAGGGTCTCCTACGAGCAGTACTTC.